The 27 T cell receptor beta chains presented below share a single source sample, sequenced in a study of blood T cell repertoires in COVID-19. TCRdb's table, derived via immunoSEQ multiplex PCR, lists solely in-frame clones and lacks some. The sample shows approximately 120,000 clones, less than 90% of them seen only once. Sequencing was carried out using PBMCs or T cells enriched from blood (not recorded which). These receptors were collected from a man aged 25 to 40 who had recovered from COVID-19.

V usage is TRBV27 and J usage is TRBJ1-2; TRBD1 aligns across 10 bases. The germline V gene encodes CDR1 MNHEY and CDR2 SMNVEV (reference sequence). V was clipped by 3 bases and J by 8 bases; unmatched bases: 9. The CDR3 loop spans 15 amino acids. CDR3 residues: CASSFSPRTGGGYTF. CDR3 sequence (DNA): TGTGCCAGCAGTTTTTCACCCCGGACAGGGGGAGGCTACACCTTC.

The chain employs TRBV7-3 and TRBJ2-1; 7 positions agree with TRBD1. After removal of 6 bases from V and 5 bases from J, the junction contained 10 bases not matched to a gene. The CDR3 sequence is 15 residues long. Germline CDR1 reads SGHTA; CDR2 reads FQGTGA. This CDR3 reads CASSPTGQYNNEQFF. CDR3 sequence (DNA): TGTGCCAGCAGTCCGACGGGACAGTACAACAATGAGCAGTTCTTC. The whole variable domain, remainder taken from reference TRBV7-3 and TRBJ2-1, is GAGVSQTPSNKVTEKGKYVELRCDPISGHTALYWYRQSLGQGPEFLIYFQGTGAADDSGLPNDRFFAVRPEGSVSTLKIQRTERGDSAVYLCASSPTGQYNNEQFFGPGTRLTVL.

V usage is TRBV11-1 and J usage is TRBJ2-7; D call uncertain. V lost 1 base, J lost 3 bases, and 10 bases lay in between. The CDR3 covers 14 residues. Germline V gene lookup returns CDR1 SGHAT and CDR2 FQDESV (reference sequence). Here the CDR3 DNA reads TGTGCCAGCAGCTTAGTTGCGGCTAACTACGAGCAGTACTTC. It codes for CASSLVAANYEQYF. The entire variable domain, with the rest obtained from reference TRBV11-1 and TRBJ2-7, is as follows: EAEVAQSPRYKITEKSQAVAFWCDPISGHATLYWYRQILGQGPELLVQFQDESVVDDSQLPKDRFSAERLKGVDSTLKIQPAELGDSAMYLCASSLVAANYEQYFGPGTRLTVT.

V is TRBV3-1 (or the pseudogene TRBV3-2) and J is TRBJ1-3; TRBD1 might be the D (6 bases). The CDR3 is made up of 15 amino acids. Trimming removed 3 bases from V and 1 base from J, with 10 bases in between. From germline, CDR1 is LGHDT and CDR2 YNNKEL (reference sequence). The chain's CDR3 is CASSHRGASGNTIYF. In DNA form, the CDR3 reads TGTGCCAGCAGCCACCGGGGGGCATCTGGAAACACCATATATTTT.

The rearrangement links TRBV19 to TRBJ2-7; 7 bases line up with TRBD1. CDR1 LNHDA and CDR2 SQIVND come from the germline V gene (reference sequence). CDR3 length: 14 residues. Losses at the gene ends were 3 bases for V and 1 base for J; bases not matched to a gene: 3. The CDR3 nucleotides are TGTGCCAGTAGTATCAACAGGGGATCCTACGAGCAGTACTTC. Protein product: CASSINRGSYEQYF.

This chain joins TRBV18 and TRBJ1-2; D is possibly TRBD1 (6 bases). CDR3 size: 14 residues. Per germline, CDR1 KGHSH and CDR2 LQKENI. The ends were cut back, 2 bases at V and 4 bases at J, with 11 bases in the middle. CDR3 DNA sequence: TGTGCCAGCTCACCAGAGGGGGTCCCCTATGGCTACACCTTC. This gives the protein CASSPEGVPYGYTF.

The genes are TRBV3-1 (or the pseudogene TRBV3-2) and TRBJ1-2; D not resolved. The CDR3 sequence is 16 residues long. Germline CDR1 and CDR2: LGHDT and YNNKEL (reference sequence). Trimming left V 1 base short and J 4 bases short, with 16 bases between. For the CDR3, the DNA is TGTGCCAGCAGCCAAGTAGGTGTAAGCGGGAGCTATGGCTACACCTTC. Translating gives CASSQVGVSGSYGYTF.

This sequence joins TRBV30 and TRBJ1-4; the D is unclear. V was cut by 7 bases and J by 5 bases, with 17 bases left in between. The CDR3 sequence is 14 residues long. CDR1 is GTSNPN and CDR2 is SVGIG in the germline V gene (reference sequence). CDR3 in DNA: TGTGCCTCGTCCAGCCTATACTACAATGAAAAACTGTTTTTT. Encoded protein: CASSSLYYNEKLFF.

The rearrangement joins TRBV7-3 to TRBJ2-3; no reliable D call. The length of the CDR3 is 15 residues. V dropped 1 base and J dropped 0 bases, with 8 bases sitting between them. Germline CDR1 and CDR2: SGHTA and FQGTGA. CDR3: CASSLISASTDTQYF. The DNA for the CDR3 is TGTGCCAGCAGCTTAATCAGCGCCAGCACAGATACGCAGTATTTT.

CDR3: CASSPGHHTYEQYF. In DNA, the CDR3 is TGTGCCAGCAGTCCGGGACATCATACCTACGAGCAGTACTTC. The V call is TRBV28, the J call TRBJ2-7, with a tentative D call TRBD1 (6 bases). Trimming pared 5 bases from V and 2 bases from J, leaving 13 bases between. This CDR3 is built from 14 residues. Germline V CDR1 and CDR2: MDHEN, SYDVKM.

This chain uses TRBV2 with TRBJ2-5, with 7 bases that match TRBD1. With V trimmed by 10 bases and J by 1 base, 6 bases remained unmatched. The CDR3 has 13 residues. Germline V gene sequence: CDR1 SNHLY, CDR2 FYNNEI. The CDR3 DNA reads TGTGCCAAAGGGGGACAGACCCAAGAGACCCAGTACTTC. It yields the protein CAKGGQTQETQYF. The variable domain in full, with the rest retrieved from reference TRBV2 and TRBJ2-5, is EPEVTQTPSHQVTQMGQEVILRCVPISNHLYFYWYRQILGQKVEFLVSFYNNEISEKSEIFDDQFSVERPDGSNFTLKIRSTKLEDSAMYFCAKGGQTQETQYFGPGTRLLVL.

The chain is built from TRBV10-3 and TRBJ2-3, with 9 nucleotides matching TRBD2. The length of the CDR3 is 17 residues. V lost 3 bases, J lost 3 bases, and 10 bases stayed unmatched. Germline-derived CDR1 and CDR2 are ENHRY and SYGVKD. CDR3 bases: TGTGCCATCAGTGATGGCGGGAGGGCAATTGGGACAGATACGCAGTATTTT. The encoded protein is CAISDGGRAIGTDTQYF.

This sequence joins TRBV7-9 and TRBJ2-5; a weak D match, TRBD2 (6 bases). Trimming removed 4 bases from V and 5 bases from J, with 17 bases in between. CDR1 is SEHNR and CDR2 is FQNEAQ in the germline V gene (reference sequence). The CDR3 sequence is 15 residues long. CDR3 sequence reads: CASSYGTLKRETQYF. CDR3 DNA sequence: TGTGCCAGCAGCTACGGGACTCTCAAAAGGGAGACCCAGTACTTC.

CDR3 nucleotides: TGTGCCAGCAGCTCTTCCGCGGGGTATACGCAGTATTTT. The encoded protein is CASSSSAGYTQYF. The V gene is TRBV7-9, the J gene TRBJ2-3; D perhaps matches TRBD2 (6 bases). The length of the CDR3 is 13 residues. Trimming stripped 4 bases from V and 7 bases from J, with 12 bases between. From germline, CDR1 is SEHNR and CDR2 FQNEAQ (reference sequence).

The rearrangement joins TRBV6-1 to TRBJ2-3; tentatively, D is TRBD1 (5 bases). There are 14 residues in the CDR3. Trimming removed 3 bases at V and 3 bases at J, with 10 bases between. The germline V gene has CDR1 MNHNS and CDR2 SASEGT. The DNA of the CDR3 is TGTGCCAGCAGTGATTGGGGCTCAACAGATACGCAGTATTTT. It is translated as CASSDWGSTDTQYF.

V usage is TRBV25-1 and J usage is TRBJ1-1; D perhaps matches TRBD1 (6 bases). Germline V CDR1 and CDR2: MGHDK, SYGVNS. The germline V and J ends were trimmed by 3 bases and 11 bases, with 19 bases remaining between them. The length of the CDR3 is 14 residues. The CDR3: CASSDTRGAYRAFF. In DNA, the CDR3 is TGTGCCAGCAGTGATACCAGGGGCGCGTATCGTGCTTTCTTT.

The rearrangement uses TRBV7-2 and TRBJ2-4; no firm D call. V shed 6 bases and J shed 2 bases, with 17 bases lying between them. The germline V gene has CDR1 SGHTA and CDR2 FQGNSA. The CDR3 sequence is 16 residues long. CDR3 loop: CASSLGLLVPKNIQYF. The DNA for the CDR3 is TGTGCCAGCAGTTTGGGCCTCCTCGTCCCCAAAAACATTCAGTACTTC.

The chain has TRBV28 and TRBJ1-4; 8 bases agree with TRBD1. V lost 4 bases, J lost 7 bases, and 8 bases stayed unmatched. The CDR3 totals 15 residues. Germline CDR1 is MDHEN and CDR2 is SYDVKM. CDR3 DNA: TGTGCCAGCAGTTCGCCAGGGGGCGTGGGTGAAAAACTGTTTTTT. This codes for CASSSPGGVGEKLFF.

The chain recombines TRBV10-3 with TRBJ1-1; D remains ambiguous. The CDR3 has 12 residues. The germline gives CDR1 ENHRY, CDR2 SYGVKD. V was pared by 10 bases and J by 1 base, with 10 bases between. The CDR3 region is CASREGNTEAFF. The CDR3 region has the DNA TGTGCCAGCCGGGAAGGGAACACTGAAGCTTTCTTT.

The chain employs TRBV5-5 and TRBJ2-1, with D perhaps TRBD2 (6 bases). CDR1 is SGHKS, CDR2 YYEKEE, per germline (reference sequence). CDR3 length equals 13 residues. Trimming shortened V by 0 bases and J by 10 bases, and 11 bases separated the two germline ends. The CDR3 DNA reads as TGTGCCAGCAGCTTGGTGGGCGCGGGGGAGCAGTTCTTC. Translation gives CASSLVGAGEQFF.

This clone was observed once. The chain employs TRBV6-1 and TRBJ1-3; 9 bases are shared with TRBD1. The CDR3 has 15 residues. Germline loops: CDR1 MNHNS, CDR2 SASEGT. The J segment lost 6 bases and the V segment lost 1 base, leaving 4 bases of the junction unmatched. The chain's CDR3 is CASSEDRGRENTIYF. In nucleotides, the CDR3 is TGTGCCAGCAGTGAAGACAGGGGGCGAGAAAACACCATATATTTT.

V is TRBV19 and J is TRBJ2-3; TRBD2 aligns across 9 bases. Germline-derived CDR1 and CDR2 are LNHDA and SQIVND (reference sequence). The CDR3 is made up of 15 amino acids. V dropped 10 bases and J dropped 1; count of bases not matched to a gene: 9. CDR3 sequence: CATTLAGGGTDTQYF. DNA for the CDR3: TGTGCCACCACGTTGGCGGGGGGGGGCACAGATACGCAGTATTTT. The variable domain in full, completed from reference TRBV19 and TRBJ2-3, reads DGGITQSPKYLFRKEGQNVTLSCEQNLNHDAMYWYRQDPGQGLRLIYYSQIVNDFQKGDIAEGYSVSREKKESFPLTVTSAQKNPTAFYLCATTLAGGGTDTQYFGPGTRLTVL.

This clone has a handful of counts. The chain has TRBV6-5 and TRBJ2-3; weak D call: TRBD1 (5 bases). The CDR3 consists of 15 residues. Trimming pared 4 bases from V and 0 bases from J, leaving 11 bases between. Germline lookup yields CDR1 MNHEY and CDR2 SVGAGI. The CDR3 DNA reads TGTGCCAGCAGTTCACAGGAATTTAGCACAGATACGCAGTATTTT. It translates to CASSSQEFSTDTQYF.

The chain recombines TRBV15 with TRBJ1-5, with D possibly TRBD1 on 5 matching bases. The CDR3 runs to 15 residues. V lost 4 bases and J lost 0, with 10 bases in between. Germline CDR1 is LNHNV and CDR2 is YYDKDF (reference sequence). The CDR3 DNA reads TGTGCCACCAGCAAAGGAGGGGATAGCAATCAGCCCCAGCATTTT. Amino acid sequence: CATSKGGDSNQPQHF.

The gene calls are TRBV21-1 and TRBJ2-7; the listed D gene, TRBD1, was not tested against the DNA. TRBV21-1 has pseudogene status. The CDR3 is 15 amino acids. This CDR3 reads CASSYRTGGHYEQYV. Written as DNA, the CDR3 is TGTGCCAGCAGCTATAGGACAGGGGGCCACTACGAGCAGTACGTC.

This clone has more than one count but fewer than ten. This chain links TRBV5-1 with TRBJ2-7; no definite D call. The V gene lost 0 bases and the J gene lost 4 bases, with 11 bases spanning the gap. Germline V CDR1 and CDR2: SGHRS, YFSETQ. The CDR3 has 14 residues. CDR3 in DNA: TGCGCCAGCAGCTTGGGGATCTTGACATACGAGCAGTACTTC. Protein product: CASSLGILTYEQYF.

The chain joins TRBV2 to TRBJ1-2; tentatively, D is TRBD1 (5 bases). Germline CDR1 SNHLY, CDR2 FYNNEI. V lost 3 bases to trimming and J lost 7 bases, with 15 bases between them. The CDR3 is 14 amino acids. The CDR3 reads CASSETGTFFGYTF. CDR3 sequence (DNA): TGTGCCAGCAGTGAGACCGGGACTTTTTTTGGCTACACCTTC.